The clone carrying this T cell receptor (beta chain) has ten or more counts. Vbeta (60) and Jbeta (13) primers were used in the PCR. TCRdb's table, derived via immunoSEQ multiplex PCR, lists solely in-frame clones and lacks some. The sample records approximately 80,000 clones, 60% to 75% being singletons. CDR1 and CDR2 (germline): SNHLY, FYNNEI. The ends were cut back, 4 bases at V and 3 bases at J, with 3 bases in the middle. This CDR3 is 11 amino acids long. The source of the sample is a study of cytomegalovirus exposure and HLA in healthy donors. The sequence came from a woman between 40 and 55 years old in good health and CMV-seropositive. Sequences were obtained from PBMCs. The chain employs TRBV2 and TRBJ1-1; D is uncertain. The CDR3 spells CASSGDTEAFF. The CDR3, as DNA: TGTGCCAGCAGTGGAGACACTGAAGCTTTCTTT.